This TCR beta chain stems from a study of vaccination and CD4 T cells after COVID-19 (dated by TCRdb to between 2020 and 2023). Regarding the research as a whole: SARS-CoV-2 positivity had been established in the convalescent patients by nasal swab PCR, and mild disease was recorded in nine or ten of these patients and severe disease in one. The convalescent cohort comprised six males and four females, including two Hispanic individuals, seven Caucasians, two Asians and one multiracial person. Two doses of either the Pfizer-BioNTech BNT162b2 vaccine (n=8) or the Moderna mRNA-1273 vaccine (n=2) were administered to participants. Post-COVID blood samples from convalescent patients were collected a median of about 100 days after diagnosis, with a range of 35 to 161 days. The time from the second vaccine dose to post-vaccine blood sampling had a median of roughly 72 days and ranged from 14 to 241 days. The cultures were stimulated with overlapping spike peptide pools from SARS-CoV-2 and from the common cold coronaviruses HCoV-NL63, HCoV-OC43 and HCoV-229E. Control cultures received a CEFX viral epitope pool as the positive control, an HIV-1 Nef peptide pool as the negative control, or no peptide. The spike-specific CD4+ TCR repertoire was compared before and after mRNA vaccination in over 9 COVID-19 convalescent patients and a handful of infection-naive healthy vaccine recipients.

According to the study, the label for this sample's treatment or condition signals: roughly 10-day PBMC culture with coronavirus spike peptide pools or control peptides (ViraFEST assay). The study used the ViraFEST assay, which expanded antigen-specific T cells with peptide pools and then identified expanded clonotypes by TCR sequencing. The positive SARS-CoV-2 PCR tests of the convalescent patients were dated from March to December 2020, before the Alpha, Beta and Delta variants emerged in the United States. PBMCs were cultured at under 2.5 million per well in IMDM supplemented with 5% human AB serum and 8.5 to 10 IU/ml IL-2, with 9.5 to 10 ug/ml peptide pools added. Half of the culture medium was replaced with fresh IL-2-containing medium on days 3 and 7. CD4+ T cells were isolated after about nine days of culture through negative selection using the EasySep CD4+ T cell isolation kit. Ficoll-Paque Plus gradient centrifugation was used to isolate PBMCs from whole blood, and the isolated PBMCs were then either used fresh or cryopreserved at -140C. In general, triplicate wells were set up for every culture condition.

Library preparation employed PCR. DNA from cultured CD4+ T cells underwent TCR sequencing with the Oncomine TCR Beta short-read assay at the Johns Hopkins FTIC core. The QIAamp micro DNA kit was used to extract genomic DNA from the cultured CD4+ T cells. Oncomine TCR Beta libraries from cultured CD4+ T cells were pooled using unique dual indexes and sequenced on an Illumina iSeq 100. In the original analysis: Non-productive sequences were filtered out, and CDR3s that did not start with C, did not end with F or W, or were shorter than 7 amino acids were discarded. The MANAFEST web application was used to identify antigen-specific clonotypes by comparing peptide-stimulated wells against reference wells and other culture wells. For a clone to be called positive, the clone needed an FDR below 0.05, an odds ratio above 5, and a productive frequency above 0.1% in at least two of three replicate wells. Clonotypes that were significantly expanded in both SARS-CoV-2 spike wells and at least one common cold coronavirus spike condition were defined as cross-reactive. Similarity between CDR3 sequences was evaluated in R version 3.6.1 using Levenshtein distances (stringdist) and unrooted phylogenetic trees (ape). The public reads were run again by TCRdb, first through fastp at Q25 and then through MiXCR, and only productive beta chains were kept. Each entry is one CDR3 protein sequence, shown with its most common DNA and genes. None of the V and J calls come from the authors' own analysis; TCRdb made them. The sample table contains roughly 19,000 distinct CDR3 sequences; only one count was recorded for 66% of them. The ten largest clones represent around 3.8% of the sample.

Summary of the overall study and its limitations: Although the median number of SARS-CoV-2-reactive clonotypes went up from approximately 20 after infection to more than 30 after vaccination, the increase was not significant. Of the vaccine-specific clones in convalescent patients, 304 of 307, or nearly all, reacted only to SARS-CoV-2 spike and did not cross-react with common cold coronaviruses. The number of convalescent patients in the study was relatively small, and the study did not examine early timepoints following natural infection. Among convalescent patients, a median approximately 88% of the SARS-CoV-2-reactive clones seen after vaccination appeared only after vaccination, which suggests priming specific to the vaccine.

Points on this clonotype: It lacks a known antigen. No base quality values were provided; no much bigger clone lies one nucleotide off.

V gives up 3 bases and J gives up 0 bases, and the segment between their germline ends measures 11 bases. From the germline V gene (reference sequence), CDR1 is DFQATT and CDR2 is SNEGSKA. From cysteine to phenylalanine, the CDR3 is 14 amino acids long. The retained sequence is limited to the CDR3, 42 bases, with the frame set at the first base. The TCR comes from a human donor who had recovered from COVID-19. Sequencing was carried out using CD4+ T cells from blood, cultured in vitro. The sequence is built from TRBV20-1 and TRBJ1-1, with the D gene uncertain. Here the CDR3 is given as CSASKVPMNTEAFF. The base sequence is TGCAGTGCTAGCAAGGTTCCCATGAACACTGAAGCTTTCTTT.